These 26 T cell receptor beta chains were sequenced from one sample in a study of blood T cell repertoires in COVID-19. Assay: immunoSEQ multiplex PCR; the TCRdb copy retains only in-frame clones and omits some. The sample holds about 250,000 clones, about 86% seen once. The sequenced sample consisted of PBMCs or T cells enriched from blood (not recorded which). Source of these receptors: a man between 50 and 59 years old who had recovered from COVID-19.

The CDR3 region is CASSLGTSGSDEQFF. CDR3 in DNA: TGTGCCAGCAGCTTGGGGACTAGCGGGAGCGACGAGCAGTTCTTC. The V call is TRBV11-2, the J call TRBJ2-1, with 14 positions matching TRBD2. V lost 3 bases, J lost 10 bases, and 5 bases stayed unmatched. The length of the CDR3 is 15 residues. Germline assignment: CDR1 SGHAT and CDR2 FQNNGV.

J is TRBJ2-3 and V is TRBV5-1, with 10 bases identical to TRBD2. J gave up 2 bases and V 4 bases, and 7 bases lay outside the gene matches. CDR3 length: 16 amino acids. CDR1 SGHRS and CDR2 YFSETQ come from the germline V gene. CDR3 sequence reads: CASSGLAGGPTDTQYF. CDR3 DNA: TGCGCCAGCAGCGGGTTAGCGGGGGGCCCCACAGATACGCAGTATTTT.

V is TRBV25-1 and J is TRBJ1-2, with a weak D call TRBD1 (6 bases). V dropped 6 bases and J dropped 0 bases, with 20 bases sitting between them. Germline CDR1 is MGHDK and CDR2 is SYGVNS. The CDR3 consists of 17 residues. Written as DNA, the CDR3 is TGTGCCAGCAGCAACCACCCGGGGGGGGCAGCTAACTATGGCTACACCTTC. Its protein is CASSNHPGGAANYGYTF.

This sequence joins TRBV6-5 and TRBJ2-2; 11 bases map to TRBD2. V lost 2 bases and J lost 3; bases outside the gene matches: 2. CDR3 size: 16 residues. Germline CDR1 and CDR2: MNHEY and SVGAGI. CDR3 nucleotides: TGTGCCAGCAGTTACGGACTAGCGGGTGACACCGGGGAGCTGTTTTTT. As protein: CASSYGLAGDTGELFF.

This clone was seen only a few times. This rearrangement joins TRBV13 to TRBJ1-4, with a weak D call TRBD1 (5 bases). The CDR3 is made up of 16 amino acids. Germline values: CDR1 PRHDT, CDR2 FYEKMQ (reference sequence). The ends were cut back, 3 bases at V and 8 bases at J, with 19 bases in the middle. CDR3 nucleotides: TGTGCCAGCAGCTTTGGCCGGAAGGGGCTTGGCGAAAAACTGTTTTTT. Translated: CASSFGRKGLGEKLFF.

The genes are TRBV7-2 and TRBJ2-3, with 7 bases matching TRBD2. The germline V gene encodes CDR1 SGHTA and CDR2 FQGNSA. The CDR3 sequence is 18 residues long. V gave up 1 base and J gave up 0 bases; unmatched junction bases: 10. CDR3: CASSLVVSSGTSTDTQYF. CDR3 nucleotide sequence: TGTGCCAGCAGCTTAGTCGTGTCGAGCGGGACTAGCACAGATACGCAGTATTTT.

The chain uses TRBV9 and TRBJ2-1; 13 nucleotides agree with TRBD2. V gave up 0 bases and J gave up 9 bases; unmatched junction bases: 15. Germline V gene sequence: CDR1 SGDLS, CDR2 YYNGEE. The CDR3 has 19 amino acids. In nucleotides, the CDR3 is TGTGCCAGCAGCGTAGAGATAGGACTAGCGGGGGTGAGCTCCGGTGAGCAGTTCTTC. Its translation is CASSVEIGLAGVSSGEQFF.

This rearrangement joins TRBV5-1 to TRBJ1-2; D gene uncertain. V shed 4 bases and J shed 2 bases, with 12 bases lying between them. This CDR3 contains 14 residues. Germline loops: CDR1 SGHRS, CDR2 YFSETQ. In DNA form, the CDR3 reads TGCGCCAGCAGCGTTGATGCCGAGAACTATGGCTACACCTTC. Protein sequence: CASSVDAENYGYTF.

The chain links TRBV11-3 to TRBJ2-3, with D possibly being TRBD2 (6 bases). The CDR3 contains 14 residues. Germline values: CDR1 SGHNT, CDR2 YENEEA. V gave up 5 bases and J gave up 2 bases, with 11 bases separating them. The DNA of the CDR3 is TGTGCCAGCAGCACCTTAGCGGCCACAGATACGCAGTATTTT. It yields the protein CASSTLAATDTQYF.

The chain joins TRBV3-1 (or the pseudogene TRBV3-2) to TRBJ1-1; TRBD1 aligns across 7 bases. The CDR3 sequence is 14 residues long. J was trimmed by 1 base and V by 4 bases; bases with no gene match: 3. Germline V gene data show CDR1 as LGHDT and CDR2 as YNNKEL (reference sequence). The CDR3 bases are TGTGCCAGCAGCCGACAGGGAGGGAACACTGAAGCTTTCTTT. Amino acid sequence: CASSRQGGNTEAFF.

This clone was found once. This chain connects TRBV18 to TRBJ2-3; 7 nucleotides agree with TRBD1. CDR1 KGHSH and CDR2 LQKENI come from the germline V gene. There are 16 residues in the CDR3. V lost 3 bases and J lost 5; bases outside the gene matches: 11. CDR3 amino acids: CASSPTGQFTGDTQYF. The CDR3 DNA reads as TGTGCCAGCTCACCTACGGGACAGTTCACGGGAGATACGCAGTATTTT.

The chain is built from TRBV27 and TRBJ2-7; 12 bases match TRBD2. The CDR3 length is 14 residues. Per the germline V gene, CDR1 is MNHEY and CDR2 is SMNVEV (reference sequence). Unmatched junction bases numbered 1, after V lost 6 bases and J lost 1 base. The CDR3 loop reads CASRLAGGSYEQYF. CDR3 coding DNA: TGTGCCAGCAGACTAGCGGGAGGATCCTACGAGCAGTACTTC.

The chain uses TRBV11-2 and TRBJ1-6; tentative D call: TRBD1 (6 bases). The length of the CDR3 is 16 residues. The V gene lost 7 bases and the J gene lost 0 bases, with 13 bases spanning the gap. Per the germline V gene, CDR1 is SGHAT and CDR2 is FQNNGV. As DNA, the CDR3 is TGTGCCAGCATGCGGACAGAGAGCTCCTATAATTCACCCCTCCACTTT. It specifies CASMRTESSYNSPLHF. The whole variable domain, remainder taken from reference TRBV11-2 and TRBJ1-6, is EAGVAQSPRYKIIEKRQSVAFWCNPISGHATLYWYQQILGQGPKLLIQFQNNGVVDDSQLPKDRFSAERLKGVDSTLKIQPAKLEDSAVYLCASMRTESSYNSPLHFGNGTRLTVT.

V gene TRBV6-5 combines with J gene TRBJ1-4; 8 nucleotides align to TRBD1. The CDR3 extends over 16 amino acids. Trimming removed 3 bases from V and 8 bases from J; junction bases left unmatched: 11. Germline assignment: CDR1 MNHEY and CDR2 SVGAGI. In DNA form, the CDR3 reads TGTGCCAGCAGTTATCAAACAGGGGGAAGAGGAGAAAAACTGTTTTTT. The encoded protein is CASSYQTGGRGEKLFF.

The rearrangement links TRBV7-8 to TRBJ1-2; TRBD1 might be the D (5 bases). Trimming removed 8 bases from V and 0 bases from J, with 7 bases in between. The CDR3 is 12 residues long. Germline V gene data show CDR1 as SGHVS and CDR2 as FQNEAQ. CDR3 nucleotide sequence: TGTGCCAGCGGGGCGGCTAACTATGGCTACACCTTC. Protein: CASGAANYGYTF.

The chain recombines TRBV6-6 with TRBJ1-2; 10 bases agree with TRBD1. CDR1 is MNHNY, CDR2 SVGAGI, per germline (reference sequence). V lost 5 bases and J lost 4; bases outside the gene matches: 13. This CDR3 spans 17 amino acids. The CDR3 protein is CASSHQGTGVLSYGYTF. In nucleotides, the CDR3 is TGTGCCAGCAGTCACCAGGGGACAGGGGTGTTGAGCTATGGCTACACCTTC.

V usage is TRBV11-3 and J usage is TRBJ2-4; 7 nucleotides match TRBD1. J gave up 0 bases and V 5 bases, and 7 bases lay outside the gene matches. Germline values: CDR1 SGHNT, CDR2 YENEEA. This CDR3 has 16 residues. CDR3 coding DNA: TGTGCCAGCAGCCCAGGGACAGTCTTAGCCAAAAACATTCAGTACTTC. Translated: CASSPGTVLAKNIQYF.

This chain's CDR3 is CASSPRTGRQETQYF. CDR3 DNA: TGTGCCAGCAGCCCCCGGACAGGGAGGCAAGAGACCCAGTACTTC. The rearrangement links TRBV4-2 to TRBJ2-5; 8 bases agree with TRBD1. After removal of 4 bases from V and 2 bases from J, the junction contained 6 bases not matched to a gene. Germline V gene data show CDR1 as LGHNA and CDR2 as YNFKEQ. The CDR3 length is 15 residues.

The table lists this clone with a few counts. The V gene is TRBV11-1, the J gene TRBJ2-3; 7 nucleotides agree with TRBD1. The J segment lost 1 base and the V segment lost 5 bases, leaving 9 bases of the junction unmatched. The CDR3 runs 16 residues. Germline-derived CDR1 and CDR2 are SGHAT and FQDESV (reference sequence). The CDR3 protein is CASSPDREWRTDTQYF. The CDR3 DNA reads as TGTGCCAGCAGCCCCGACAGGGAGTGGCGCACAGATACGCAGTATTTT.

The chain is built from TRBV2 and TRBJ2-3; 10 nucleotides agree with TRBD2. The CDR3 runs to 17 residues. With 8 bases clipped from V and 3 bases from J, the junction kept 14 bases outside the gene matches. Germline V gene lookup returns CDR1 SNHLY and CDR2 FYNNEI. The DNA for the CDR3 is TGTGCCAGCGTCCCCCCTCGGCTAGCGGGAGTTACAGATACGCAGTATTTT. Residues: CASVPPRLAGVTDTQYF.

The rearrangement joins TRBV9 to TRBJ2-5; 8 bases line up with TRBD2. Germline assignment: CDR1 SGDLS and CDR2 YYNGEE. J lost 4 bases, V lost 4 bases, and 12 bases had no gene match. The CDR3 extends over 16 amino acids. DNA of the CDR3: TGTGCCAGCAGCATCAGGGGAGCGGGAGTTGGAGAGACCCAGTACTTC. It is translated as CASSIRGAGVGETQYF.

The CDR3 here is CASKRVAGFTGELFF. The CDR3 DNA reads TGTGCCAGCAAACGAGTAGCGGGATTCACCGGGGAGCTGTTTTTT. The V and J genes are TRBV6-5 and TRBJ2-2, with 8 bases that match TRBD2. V lost 7 bases, J lost 4 bases, and 8 bases stayed unmatched. CDR1 MNHEY and CDR2 SVGAGI come from the germline V gene. This CDR3 has 15 amino acids.

This rearrangement joins TRBV5-1 to TRBJ2-7, with 8 bases identical to TRBD2. Per the germline V gene, CDR1 is SGHRS and CDR2 is YFSETQ. The length of the CDR3 is 16 residues. The V and J ends lost 0 bases and 7 bases, in that order; junction bases with no gene match: 12. The CDR3 loop reads CASSLGSGLAGKEQYF. CDR3 DNA sequence: TGCGCCAGCAGCTTGGGGTCCGGACTAGCTGGGAAAGAGCAGTACTTC.

This chain links TRBV2 with TRBJ1-3; D is perhaps TRBD1 (5 bases). Looked up from germline, CDR1 is SNHLY and CDR2 is FYNNEI. V lost 6 bases and J lost 0, with 12 bases in between. The CDR3 covers 15 residues. As DNA, the CDR3 is TGTGCCAGCAGAGGGGTGGGTCTCTCTGGAAACACCATATATTTT. Translation gives CASRGVGLSGNTIYF. The entire variable domain, with the rest obtained from reference TRBV2 and TRBJ1-3, is as follows: EPEVTQTPSHQVTQMGQEVILRCVPISNHLYFYWYRQILGQKVEFLVSFYNNEISEKSEIFDDQFSVERPDGSNFTLKIRSTKLEDSAMYFCASRGVGLSGNTIYFGEGSWLTVV.

The chain recombines TRBV19 with TRBJ1-5; D uncertain. V lost 9 bases and J 1 base, leaving 22 bases between the germline ends. The CDR3 consists of 17 residues. Looked up from germline, CDR1 is LNHDA and CDR2 is SQIVND (reference sequence). This chain's CDR3 is CASTLSPYSGSNQPQHF. The CDR3 DNA reads TGTGCCAGCACCCTCTCCCCTTACTCGGGGAGCAATCAGCCCCAGCATTTT.

This chain joins TRBV27 and TRBJ1-1, with D maybe TRBD1 (6 bases). V lost 6 bases and J lost 8, with 28 bases in between. Germline loops: CDR1 MNHEY, CDR2 SMNVEV (reference sequence). CDR3 length equals 17 residues. CDR3 amino acids: CASRGQNFSPRPAEAFF. CDR3 nucleotides: TGTGCCAGCAGAGGACAGAACTTCTCCCCCCGACCGGCCGAAGCTTTCTTT.